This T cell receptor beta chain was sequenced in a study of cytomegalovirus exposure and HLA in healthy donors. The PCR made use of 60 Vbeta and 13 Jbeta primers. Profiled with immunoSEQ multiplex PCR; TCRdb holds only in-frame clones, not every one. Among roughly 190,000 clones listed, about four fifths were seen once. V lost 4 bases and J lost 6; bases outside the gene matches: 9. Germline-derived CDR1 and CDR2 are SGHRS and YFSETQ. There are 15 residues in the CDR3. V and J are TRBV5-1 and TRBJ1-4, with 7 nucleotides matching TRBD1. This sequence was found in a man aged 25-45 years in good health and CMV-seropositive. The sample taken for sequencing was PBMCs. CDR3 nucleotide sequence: TGCGCCAGCAGCATCGGGCCCGGGACAGATGAAAAACTGTTTTTT. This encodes CASSIGPGTDEKLFF. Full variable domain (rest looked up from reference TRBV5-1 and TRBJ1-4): KAGVTQTPRYLIKTRGQQVTLSCSPISGHRSVSWYQQTPGQGLQFLFEYFSETQRNKGNFPGRFSGRQFSNSRSEMNVSTLELGDSALYLCASSIGPGTDEKLFFGSGTQLSVL.